This TCR beta chain was sequenced for a study of blood T cell repertoires in COVID-19. The wider study: COVID-19 samples collected from the United States, Italy and Spain covered acute and convalescent phases. Sources were T cells, B-cell-depleted T cells, or PBMCs; the material itself was cDNA or gDNA.

The data were produced by immunoSEQ multiplex PCR, yet TCRdb's version contains in-frame clones alone and is incomplete. The sample has about 200,000 clones; roughly 91% are singletons. The germline V gene encodes CDR1 LGHDT and CDR2 YNNKEL (reference sequence). J gave up 0 bases and V 0 bases, and 3 bases lay outside the gene matches. The CDR3 is made up of 16 amino acids. Sequenced: peripheral blood. This sequence was found in a middle-aged man with active or convalescent COVID-19. The rearrangement joins TRBV3-1 (or the pseudogene TRBV3-2) to TRBJ2-3; TRBD1 matches at 7 bases. The CDR3 reads CASSQDRGGSTDTQYF. The CDR3 DNA follows: TGTGCCAGCAGCCAAGATCGAGGGGGCAGCACAGATACGCAGTATTTT.